This T cell receptor beta chain was identified in a study of T-cell reconstitution after alpha-beta-depleted transplantation in children. CDR3 length: 18 amino acids. The germline V gene encodes CDR1 SGDLS and CDR2 YYNGEE. Comments on this clonotype: Its specificity is unknown. A much larger clone is a single base away; this may be a read error.

Molecular barcoding with unique molecular identifiers was used for the TCRbeta library. TCRdb reprocessed the PCR reads with MiXCR, giving one entry per CDR3 protein. The sample has about 460,000 distinct CDR3 sequences; approximately 10% are singletons. Study-level results: In patients about two months after transplant, alpha-beta T cells reportedly arose from several hundred expanded graft clones. T-cell numbers and diversity, one year after transplant, stemmed largely from T cells that were newly produced. Where some patients showed high TCRbeta diversity at day 60, it came from recipient T cells and thymic progenitors that had survived.

Material: PBMCs, obtained before TCRalphabeta/CD19-depleted stem cell transplant. This clonotype was obtained from a child aged 2-15 years with inherited bone marrow failure, due to receive a stem cell transplant. V and J are TRBV9 and TRBJ2-2; tentatively, D is TRBD1 or TRBD2 (5 bases each). The CDR3 DNA follows: TGTGCCAGCAGCGCAACCCAAACTCTTTCAGGGTTGGTCGGGGCGCTGTTTTTT. Amino acids: CASSATQTLSGLVGALFF. The whole variable domain, filled in from reference TRBV9 and TRBJ2-2, reads DSGVTQTPKHLITATGQRVTLRCSPRSGDLSVYWYQQSLDQGLQFLIQYYNGEERAKGNILERFSAQQFPDLHSELNLSSLELGDSALYFCASSATQTLSGLVGALFFGEGSRLTVL.